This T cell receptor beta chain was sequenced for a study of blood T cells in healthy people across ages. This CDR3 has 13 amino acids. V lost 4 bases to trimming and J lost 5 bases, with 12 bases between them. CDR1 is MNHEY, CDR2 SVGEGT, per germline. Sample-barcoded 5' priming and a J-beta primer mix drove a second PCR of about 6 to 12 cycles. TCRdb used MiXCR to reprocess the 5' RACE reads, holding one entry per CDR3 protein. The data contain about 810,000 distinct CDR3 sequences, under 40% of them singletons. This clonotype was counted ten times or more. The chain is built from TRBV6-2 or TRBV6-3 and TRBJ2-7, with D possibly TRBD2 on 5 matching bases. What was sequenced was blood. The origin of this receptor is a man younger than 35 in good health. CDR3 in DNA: TGTGCCAGCAGTTTCTCGGGGAACCACGAGCAGTACTTC. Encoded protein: CASSFSGNHEQYF.